Listed here is a single TCR beta chain. The data were obtained in a study of blood T cell repertoires in COVID-19. Sequencing used immunoSEQ multiplex PCR; TCRdb keeps in-frame clones, though not all of them. Counted here are under 150,000 clones, about 76% occurring once; the ten biggest clones make up approximately 9.1%. V dropped 0 bases and J dropped 5; count of bases not matched to a gene: 10. CDR1 SGHRS and CDR2 YFSETQ come from the germline V gene. The CDR3 consists of 16 residues. This receptor was identified in an older woman with active or convalescent COVID-19. Sequencing used peripheral blood. This chain links TRBV5-1 with TRBJ2-7; TRBD1 agrees at 8 bases. DNA of the CDR3: TGCGCCAGCAGCTTGGTGGGGACAGGAGGTGACCACGAGCAGTACTTC. Protein: CASSLVGTGGDHEQYF.